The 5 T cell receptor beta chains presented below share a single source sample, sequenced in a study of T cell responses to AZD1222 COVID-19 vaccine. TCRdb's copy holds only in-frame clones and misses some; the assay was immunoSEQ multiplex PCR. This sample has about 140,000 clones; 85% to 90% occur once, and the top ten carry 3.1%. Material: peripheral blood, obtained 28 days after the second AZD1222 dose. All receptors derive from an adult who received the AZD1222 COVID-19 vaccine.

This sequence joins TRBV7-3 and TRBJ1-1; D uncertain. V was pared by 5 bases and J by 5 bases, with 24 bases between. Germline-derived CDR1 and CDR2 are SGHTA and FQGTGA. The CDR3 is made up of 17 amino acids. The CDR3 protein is CASSLYSGIMMGTEAFF. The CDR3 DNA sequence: TGTGCCAGCAGCCTCTACAGCGGTATCATGATGGGGACTGAAGCTTTCTTT.

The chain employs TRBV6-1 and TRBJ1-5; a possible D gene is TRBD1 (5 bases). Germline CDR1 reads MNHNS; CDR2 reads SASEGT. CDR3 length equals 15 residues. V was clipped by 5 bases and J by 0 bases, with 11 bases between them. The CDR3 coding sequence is TGTGCCAGCAGTCCGGGGGGTATTAGCAATCAGCCCCAGCATTTT. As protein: CASSPGGISNQPQHF.

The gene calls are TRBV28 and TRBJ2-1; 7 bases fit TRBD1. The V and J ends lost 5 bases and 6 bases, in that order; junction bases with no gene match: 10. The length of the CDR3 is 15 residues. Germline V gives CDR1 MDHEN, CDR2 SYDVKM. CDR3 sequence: CASSPSTGFSNEQFF. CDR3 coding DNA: TGTGCCAGCAGTCCATCGACAGGGTTCTCCAATGAGCAGTTCTTC.

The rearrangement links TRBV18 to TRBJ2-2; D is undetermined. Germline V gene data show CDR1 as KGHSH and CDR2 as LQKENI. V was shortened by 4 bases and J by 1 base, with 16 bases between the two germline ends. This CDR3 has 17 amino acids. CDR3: CASSQSASDRNTGELFF. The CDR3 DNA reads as TGTGCCAGCTCACAATCGGCCTCCGACCGGAACACCGGGGAGCTGTTTTTT.

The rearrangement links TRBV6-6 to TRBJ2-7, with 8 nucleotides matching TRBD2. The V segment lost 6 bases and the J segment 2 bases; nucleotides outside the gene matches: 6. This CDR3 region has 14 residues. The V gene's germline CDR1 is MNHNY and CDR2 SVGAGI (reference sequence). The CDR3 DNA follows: TGTGCCAGCAGGGACCGGGAGGGCACCTACGAGCAGTACTTC. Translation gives CASRDREGTYEQYF.